This entry describes one TCR beta chain. The data stem from a study of T cell responses to AZD1222 COVID-19 vaccine. The CDR3 extends over 14 amino acids. Germline V gene data show CDR1 as MDHEN and CDR2 as SYDVKM. V was clipped by 3 bases and J by 6 bases, with 11 bases between them. Produced via immunoSEQ multiplex PCR; TCRdb's table is partial and in-frame only. The data contain 130,000 to 150,000 clones, approximately 90% of them singletons. The sequenced sample was peripheral blood, obtained on day 0 of AZD1222 vaccination. This chain connects TRBV28 to TRBJ2-2; D assignment may be TRBD1 or TRBD2 (5 bases each). The sequence came from an adult in good health. The CDR3 nucleotides read TGTGCCAGCAGTTTCGTGGGGGATCCCGGGGAGCTGTTTTTT. This sequence encodes CASSFVGDPGELFF.